This TCR beta chain comes out of a study of blood T cell repertoires in COVID-19. Whole-study context: From T cells, B-cell-depleted T cells, or PBMCs came the material, which was cDNA or gDNA.

The table came from immunoSEQ multiplex PCR; TCRdb's copy has only in-frame clones and leaves some out. The table lists under 150,000 clones, over 80% of them singletons. This CDR3 contains 17 residues. V dropped 3 bases and J dropped 4; count of bases not matched to a gene: 10. The V gene's germline CDR1 is SNHLY and CDR2 FYNNEI. This chain joins TRBV2 and TRBJ1-5; 9 bases fit TRBD1. The specimen sequenced was peripheral blood. The source of this sequence is a man in his forties or fifties with active or convalescent COVID-19. This CDR3 reads CASSERGTGLRNQPQHF. The CDR3 coding sequence is TGTGCCAGCAGTGAGCGAGGGACAGGGCTGAGGAATCAGCCCCAGCATTTT.